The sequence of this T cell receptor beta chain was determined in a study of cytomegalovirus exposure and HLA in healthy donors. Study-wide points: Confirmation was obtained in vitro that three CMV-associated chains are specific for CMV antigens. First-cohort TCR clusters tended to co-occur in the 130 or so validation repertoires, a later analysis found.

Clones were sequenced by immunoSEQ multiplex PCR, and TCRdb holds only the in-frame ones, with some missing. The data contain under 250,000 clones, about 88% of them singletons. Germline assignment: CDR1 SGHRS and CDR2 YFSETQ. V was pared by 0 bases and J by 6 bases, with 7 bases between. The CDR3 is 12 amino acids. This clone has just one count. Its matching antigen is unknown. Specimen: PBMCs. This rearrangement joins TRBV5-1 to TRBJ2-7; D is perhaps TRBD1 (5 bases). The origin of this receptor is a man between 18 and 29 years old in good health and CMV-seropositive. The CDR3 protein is CASSLAGPEQYF. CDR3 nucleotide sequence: TGCGCCAGCAGCTTGGCAGGGCCCGAGCAGTACTTC.